What follows is one T cell receptor (beta chain) and its context. As yet, its antigen is unknown. Everyone who donated was a healthy bone marrow donor. Both 60 Vbeta primers and 13 Jbeta primers went into the PCR. This table comes from immunoSEQ multiplex PCR, and its TCRdb copy is limited to in-frame clones, with some not included. Of some 200,000 clones listed, 82% are singletons. The entry originates in a study of cytomegalovirus exposure and HLA in healthy donors. Study results and limitations: It was reportedly the case that the classifier diagnosed cytomegalovirus status with high specificity and sensitivity. Association with HLA alleles at 0.05 false discovery rate was found for approximately 18,000 TCR beta sequences in a later analysis.

The CDR3 extends over 15 amino acids. Germline loops: CDR1 GTSNPN, CDR2 SVGIG (reference sequence). V shed 2 bases and J shed 7 bases, with 20 bases lying between them. Sequencing used PBMCs. The chain joins TRBV30 to TRBJ1-2; D is unclear. The receptor's source is a woman between 40 and 50 years old in good health and CMV-seronegative. The CDR3 here is CAWSTQPGNTIGYTF. CDR3 sequence (DNA): TGTGCCTGGAGTACCCAACCCGGGAATACTATTGGCTACACCTTC.